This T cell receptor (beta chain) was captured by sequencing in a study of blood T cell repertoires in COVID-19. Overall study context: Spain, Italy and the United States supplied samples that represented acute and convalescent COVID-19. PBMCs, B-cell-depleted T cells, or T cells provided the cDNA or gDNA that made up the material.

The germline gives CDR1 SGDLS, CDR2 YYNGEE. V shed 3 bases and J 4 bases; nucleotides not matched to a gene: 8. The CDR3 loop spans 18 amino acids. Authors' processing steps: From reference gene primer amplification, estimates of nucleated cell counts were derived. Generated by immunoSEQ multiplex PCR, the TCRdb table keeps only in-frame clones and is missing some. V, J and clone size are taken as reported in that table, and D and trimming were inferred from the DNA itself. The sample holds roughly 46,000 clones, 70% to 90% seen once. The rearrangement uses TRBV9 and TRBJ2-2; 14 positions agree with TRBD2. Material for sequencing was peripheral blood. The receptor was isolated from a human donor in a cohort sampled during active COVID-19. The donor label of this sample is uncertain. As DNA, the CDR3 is TGTGCCAGCAGCGCGCGGACTAGCGGGGGGCCCAGCACCGGGGAGCTGTTTTTT. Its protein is CASSARTSGGPSTGELFF.